The 11 T cell receptor beta chains reported below all come from one sample, sequenced in a study of long-term antiretroviral therapy in people with HIV (dated by TCRdb to about 2022). Sequencing of the TRB variable region was done with the immunoSEQ hsTCRB v3.0 assay at survey level resolution. Imported from immuneACCESS, the table was reduced by TCRdb to in-frame sequences with V and J called. These copies leave out some clones; in studies compared against another copy, an unresolved V gene accounts for under half, and the cause of the remainder is not known. For this sample the table gives tens of thousands of clones, of which more than 80% were detected only once. About 6% of the sample is taken by the ten largest. The input for sequencing was unsorted PBMCs, taken 3.1 years after starting antiretroviral therapy. The receptors here all came from a woman aged 45-65 years with HIV.

The sample holds one count of this clone. The chain links TRBV6-1 to TRBJ1-5; no firm D call. V lost 4 bases, J lost 0 bases, and 7 bases lay in between. This CDR3 is 14 amino acids long. The germline gives CDR1 MNHNS, CDR2 SASEGT. CDR3 sequence: CASSGSDSNQPQHF. CDR3 coding DNA: TGTGCCAGCAGTGGGAGTGATAGCAATCAGCCCCAGCATTTT.

The chain has TRBV2 and TRBJ2-7; no clear D. The CDR3 loop spans 15 amino acids. Between the trimmed V and J ends, which lost 3 bases and 5 bases, there was a span of 17 bases. CDR1 and CDR2 from the germline V gene are SNHLY and FYNNEI. The CDR3 region has the DNA TGTGCCAGCAGTGAGGCTTTTGGGAATCTCGACGAGCAGTACTTC. Its translation: CASSEAFGNLDEQYF.

This chain's CDR3 is CASSAQGNRNYGYTF. CDR3 nucleotide sequence: TGTGCCAGCAGTGCGCAGGGTAACAGGAACTATGGCTACACCTTC. This sequence joins TRBV6-5 and TRBJ1-2, with TRBD1 as a possible D gene (5 bases). V shed 5 bases and J shed 2 bases, with 15 bases lying between them. CDR1 is MNHEY, CDR2 SVGAGI, per germline. CDR3 length: 15 residues.

The chain combines TRBV7-2 with TRBJ2-3; D is undetermined. The V end lost 6 bases, the J end lost 0 bases, and 7 bases lay between the germline ends. Germline V CDR1 and CDR2: SGHTA, FQGNSA. CDR3 length: 13 amino acids. The CDR3: CASRKGSTDTQYF. CDR3 nucleotides: TGTGCCAGCAGGAAGGGTAGCACAGATACGCAGTATTTT.

This rearrangement joins TRBV30 to TRBJ2-2; D may correspond to TRBD1 or TRBD2 (5 bases each). The V end was cut by 0 bases, the J end by 7 bases, with 15 bases between. CDR3 length equals 15 residues. From germline, CDR1 is GTSNPN and CDR2 SVGIG (reference sequence). In DNA form, the CDR3 reads TGTGCCTGGAGTGTAACCCGGACGAGGGGCGGGGAGCTGTTTTTT. It is translated as CAWSVTRTRGGELFF. Filled out from reference TRBV30 and TRBJ2-2, the complete variable domain reads SQTIHQWPATLVQPVGSPLSLECTVEGTSNPNLYWYRQAAGRGLQLLFYSVGIGQISSEVPQNLSASRPQDRQFILSSKKLLLSDSGFYLCAWSVTRTRGGELFFGEGSRLTVL.

V usage is TRBV29-1 and J usage is TRBJ1-1; D unclear. CDR3 length: 13 residues. V was shortened by 7 bases and J by 10 bases, with 22 bases between the two germline ends. Germline V gene data show CDR1 as SQVTM and CDR2 as ANQGSEA. CDR3 DNA sequence: TGCAGCGCTCGAGACGACGCAGTACGTGGAGCTTTCTTT. Translation gives CSARDDAVRGAFF. The entire variable domain, with the rest obtained from reference TRBV29-1 and TRBJ1-1, is as follows: SAVISQKPSRDICQRGTSLTIQCQVDSQVTMMFWYRQQPGQSLTLIATANQGSEATYESGFVIDKFPISRPNLTFSTLTVSNMSPEDSSIYLCSARDDAVRGAFFGQGTRLTVV.

This chain uses TRBV7-6 with TRBJ2-7; either TRBD1 or TRBD2 may supply D (5 bases each). Germline loops: CDR1 SGHVS, CDR2 FNYEAQ. The CDR3 length is 12 residues. V lost 4 bases and J 9 bases, leaving 13 bases between the germline ends. CDR3 sequence: CASSSFGAWQYF. CDR3 nucleotide sequence: TGTGCCAGCAGCTCGTTCGGGGCCTGGCAGTACTTC.

CDR3 sequence reads: CASRLSISSGNTIYF. As DNA, the CDR3 is TGTGCCAGCAGGCTTAGTATAAGCTCTGGAAACACCATATATTTT. This chain links TRBV6-5 with TRBJ1-3; D not resolved. Germline assignment: CDR1 MNHEY and CDR2 SVGAGI. Trimming stripped 6 bases from V and 0 bases from J, with 12 bases between. CDR3 length: 15 residues.

The chain carries TRBV29-1 and TRBJ1-2, with no clear D. The CDR3 covers 11 residues. Germline CDR1 is SQVTM and CDR2 is ANQGSEA. Trimming removed 4 bases at V and 10 bases at J, with 13 bases between. For the CDR3, the DNA is TGCAGCGTTGTAGAGTTATGGGTCTACACCTTC. This codes for CSVVELWVYTF.

The V and J genes are TRBV10-3 and TRBJ2-1; TRBD2 matches 11 bases. V trimming: 8 bases; J trimming: 2 bases; junction bases outside the gene matches: 5. The CDR3 consists of 15 residues. Germline-derived CDR1 and CDR2 are ENHRY and SYGVKD. The chain's CDR3 is CAIGLAGGTYNEQFF. DNA for the CDR3: TGTGCCATCGGCCTAGCGGGGGGAACCTACAATGAGCAGTTCTTC.

CDR3 nucleotide sequence: TGTGCCAGCAGCATGTCCGGGAGGCTAGCGGGGGGCCGCTACAATGAGCAGTTCTTC. Its protein is CASSMSGRLAGGRYNEQFF. This rearrangement joins TRBV7-6 to TRBJ2-1; 11 positions agree with TRBD2. This CDR3 has 19 amino acids. Trimming cost V 5 bases and J 3 bases; bases outside gene matches: 15. Looked up from germline, CDR1 is SGHVS and CDR2 is FNYEAQ. Drawing the rest from reference TRBV7-6 and TRBJ2-1, the complete variable domain is GAGVSQSPRYKVTKRGQDVALRCDPISGHVSLYWYRQALGQGPEFLTYFNYEAQQDKSGLPNDRFSAERPEGSISTLTIQRTEQRDSAMYRCASSMSGRLAGGRYNEQFFGPGTRLTVL.